This TCR beta chain was recorded in a study of tumor-infiltrating lymphocytes in primary liver carcinoma. On the study more broadly: Donors underwent surgery for histopathologically diagnosed primary liver carcinoma. The neoplasms were of stage T1-T3 N0M0, with dimensions of about 4.2 to 11 cm across.

Germline DNA was also extracted, with blood RNA taken from unsorted whole blood. Before any surgery took place, four milliliters of peripheral blood were collected. Findings and caveats of the study: Overlap between tumor regions exceeded overlap of tumor with adjacent tissue or blood.

Synthesis of TCR beta cDNA was carried out from 450 to 500 ng total RNA with a constant-region primer. Amplification in three nested multiplex PCR rounds with slightly modified ARM-PCR gave rise to TCR beta libraries. Investigators reported that the first two PCR rounds, at 10 cycles each, used TRBV1-TRBV30 forward primers with a C-beta reverse primer. Each CDR3 protein gets one entry after TCRdb re-called the multiplex PCR reads with MiXCR. The sample contains some 320,000 distinct CDR3 sequences, 65% of which appear only once. V shed 7 bases and J shed 1 base, with 10 bases lying between them. Germline V CDR1 and CDR2: MDHEN, SYDVKM. This CDR3 comprises 13 residues. This clonotype has only a few counts. The antigen remains unidentified.

The sequenced sample consisted of peripheral blood. The sequence derives from a man aged 40-55 years with primary liver carcinoma and hepatitis B virus infection. The chain uses TRBV28 and TRBJ2-5, with D possibly being TRBD1 or TRBD2 (5 bases each). CDR3 nucleotides: TGTGCCAGCACTCGGGGCAGCCAAGAGACCCAGTACTTC. Protein sequence: CASTRGSQETQYF.